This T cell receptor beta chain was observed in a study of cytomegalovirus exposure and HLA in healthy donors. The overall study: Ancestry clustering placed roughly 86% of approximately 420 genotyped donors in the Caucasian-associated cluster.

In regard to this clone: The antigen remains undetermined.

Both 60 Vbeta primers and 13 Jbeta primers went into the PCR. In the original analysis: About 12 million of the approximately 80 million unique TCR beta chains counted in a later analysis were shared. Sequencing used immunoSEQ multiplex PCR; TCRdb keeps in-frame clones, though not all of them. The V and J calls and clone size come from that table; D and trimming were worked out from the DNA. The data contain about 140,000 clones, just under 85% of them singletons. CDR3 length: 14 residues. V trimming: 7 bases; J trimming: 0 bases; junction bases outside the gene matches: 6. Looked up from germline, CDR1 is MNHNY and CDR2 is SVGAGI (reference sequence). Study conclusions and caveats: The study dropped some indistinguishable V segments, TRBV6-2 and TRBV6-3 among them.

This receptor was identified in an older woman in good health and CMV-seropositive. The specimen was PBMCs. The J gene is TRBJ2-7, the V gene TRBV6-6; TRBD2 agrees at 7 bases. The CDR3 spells CASNRLAYSYEQYF. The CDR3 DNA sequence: TGTGCCAGCAATAGACTAGCTTACTCCTACGAGCAGTACTTC.